The 24 T cell receptor beta chains in this list originate from one sample, sequenced in a study of T cells in tuberculosis. Profiling relied on immunoSEQ multiplex PCR, and the TCRdb table lists in-frame clones only, not all of them. Among 30,000 to 45,000 clones listed, 90% to 95% were seen once. The material sequenced was PBMCs. These TCRs come from a donor aged 10 to 29 with latent tuberculosis or without tuberculosis infection. Some clones in this sample may be carry-over from other donors' samples.

This chain connects TRBV9 to TRBJ2-3; TRBD1 matches at 8 bases. CDR1 is SGDLS and CDR2 is YYNGEE in the germline V gene. This CDR3 is 16 amino acids long. Trimming took 4 bases from V and 0 from J; bases not matched to a gene: 7. The DNA for the CDR3 is TGTGCCAGCAGCCTCTCAGGGGGCCCTAGCACAGATACGCAGTATTTT. Translation: CASSLSGGPSTDTQYF.

The chain links TRBV7-9 to TRBJ2-1; weak D call: TRBD2 (6 bases). With 5 bases removed from V and 0 bases from J, the gap between germline ends came to 20 bases. CDR3 size: 18 residues. The V gene's germline CDR1 is SEHNR and CDR2 FQNEAQ (reference sequence). Here the CDR3 DNA reads TGTGCCAGCAGCCCTAAGGAAGGCGGGATAAGCTCCTACAATGAGCAGTTCTTC. Its protein is CASSPKEGGISSYNEQFF.

This rearrangement joins TRBV29-1 to TRBJ1-2; 7 bases agree with TRBD1. Germline-derived CDR1 and CDR2 are SQVTM and ANQGSEA. V was clipped by 2 bases and J by 2 bases; unmatched bases: 5. The CDR3 is 14 residues long. CDR3 DNA sequence: TGCAGCGTTGAAAGGGGGCGGTCCAACTATGGCTACACCTTC. This sequence encodes CSVERGRSNYGYTF.

The V call is TRBV18, the J call TRBJ1-2; unclear D gene. This CDR3 contains 14 residues. CDR1 is KGHSH and CDR2 is LQKENI in the germline V gene. Trimming left V 1 base short and J 7 bases short, with 13 bases between. DNA of the CDR3: TGTGCCAGCTCACCACGAAGCCCCGCGGGTGGCTACACCTTC. Protein: CASSPRSPAGGYTF.

V is TRBV28 and J is TRBJ1-1; weak D call: TRBD1 (5 bases). The CDR3 runs 13 residues. Deletions cut 3 bases from V and 5 bases from J, with 10 bases between. Germline V gives CDR1 MDHEN, CDR2 SYDVKM. In DNA form, the CDR3 reads TGTGCCAGCAGTTTTTTAGCAGGGACTGAAGCTTTCTTT. This codes for CASSFLAGTEAFF.

This chain links TRBV2 with TRBJ2-3; 8 bases fit TRBD1. The germline CDR1 and CDR2 sequences are SNHLY and FYNNEI. This CDR3 spans 16 amino acids. V shed 5 bases and J 2 bases; nucleotides not matched to a gene: 9. Here the CDR3 reads CASSSTGTGDTDTQYF. The DNA of the CDR3 is TGTGCCAGCAGTTCAACCGGGACAGGAGACACAGATACGCAGTATTTT.

This chain links TRBV6-4 with TRBJ1-2; 10 positions match TRBD1. Trimming at V came to 6 bases and at J to 7 bases, leaving 8 bases not matched to a gene. Germline CDR1 is MRHNA and CDR2 is SNTAGT. The CDR3 spans 14 residues. CDR3 nucleotides: TGTGCCAGCAGAGCCGACAGGGGGCTTGGTGGCTACACCTTC. Residues: CASRADRGLGGYTF.

The chain recombines TRBV4-1 with TRBJ1-2, with 9 nucleotides matching TRBD1. Germline assignment: CDR1 MGHRA and CDR2 YSYEKL. The V gene end was trimmed by 3 bases and the J gene end by 8 bases; junction bases not matched to a gene: 7. This CDR3 contains 14 residues. CDR3 bases: TGCGCCAGCAGCCAGTGGACAGGGGCGGGAGGCTACACCTTC. Amino acid sequence: CASSQWTGAGGYTF.

The chain has TRBV7-8 and TRBJ1-1; the D gene is possibly TRBD1 (5 bases). This CDR3 has 14 amino acids. Germline-derived CDR1 and CDR2 are SGHVS and FQNEAQ. Deletions cut 5 bases from V and 1 base from J, with 11 bases between. CDR3 bases: TGTGCCAGCAGCGAACAGGCGGCGAACACTGAAGCTTTCTTT. As protein: CASSEQAANTEAFF. The full variable domain, in which reference TRBV7-8 and TRBJ1-1 provide the parts outside the CDR3, is GAGVSQSPRYKVAKRGQDVALRCDPISGHVSLFWYQQALGQGPEFLTYFQNEAQLDKSGLPSDRFFAERPEGSVSTLKIQRTQQEDSAVYLCASSEQAANTEAFFGQGTRLTVV.

The V gene is TRBV4-1, the J gene TRBJ2-7; 7 bases agree with TRBD1. From germline, CDR1 is MGHRA and CDR2 YSYEKL. This CDR3 comprises 15 residues. J gave up 3 bases and V 3 bases, and 8 bases lay outside the gene matches. The CDR3 reads CASSHPTTGDYEQYF. CDR3 sequence (DNA): TGCGCCAGCAGCCACCCGACTACAGGGGACTACGAGCAGTACTTC.

This CDR3 is CAWSVSDTGGEKLFF. CDR3 coding DNA: TGTGCCTGGAGTGTATCGGACACGGGTGGCGAAAAACTGTTTTTT. The chain couples TRBV30 to TRBJ1-4; D possibly corresponds to TRBD1 (5 bases). Trimming removed 0 bases at V and 8 bases at J, with 16 bases between. CDR1 and CDR2 (germline): GTSNPN, SVGIG (reference sequence). The CDR3 length is 15 residues.

The V and J genes are TRBV7-2 and TRBJ1-5, with 7 nucleotides matching TRBD1. The CDR3 has 15 residues. The germline CDR1 and CDR2 sequences are SGHTA and FQGNSA. Trimming took 6 bases from V and 6 from J; bases not matched to a gene: 11. CDR3 coding DNA: TGTGCCAGCAGTTTCAACAGGGGCACGGGTCAGCCCCAGCATTTT. This codes for CASSFNRGTGQPQHF.

The chain joins TRBV5-1 to TRBJ2-7; 7 bases align to TRBD2. The CDR3 extends over 15 amino acids. Germline V gene sequence: CDR1 SGHRS, CDR2 YFSETQ. V was pared by 0 bases and J by 2 bases, with 5 bases of the junction left unmatched. The CDR3 DNA sequence: TGCGCCAGCAGCTTGGAGTCTAGCGGACCCTACGAGCAGTACTTC. Translation: CASSLESSGPYEQYF.

This clone was seen just once. This chain connects TRBV10-3 to TRBJ1-1; D is ambiguous. V was trimmed by 1 base and J by 3 bases, leaving 12 bases between them. The CDR3 is 15 amino acids. Germline V lookup: CDR1 ENHRY, CDR2 SYGVKD. The DNA for the CDR3 is TGTGCCATCAGTGAGTACGGGGTCGGGGACACTGAAGCTTTCTTT. Amino acids: CAISEYGVGDTEAFF.

Notes on this clone: One end of the junction does not line up with germline, which may come from a read error. This sample also contains other DNA sequences that code for the same CDR3. This chain links TRBV13 with TRBJ2-3, with TRBD1 identical over 10 bases. The CDR3 totals 17 residues. The germline gives CDR1 PRHDT, CDR2 FYEKMQ (reference sequence). This chain's CDR3 is CASSLGLGQGFPDTQYF. In nucleotides, the CDR3 is TGCGCCAGCAGCTTAGGCCTGGGACAGGGGTTTCCGGATACGCAGTATTTT.

The chain has TRBV19 and TRBJ1-5, with TRBD1 as a possible D gene (6 bases). This CDR3 has 15 amino acids. V dropped 4 bases and J dropped 2 bases, with 12 bases sitting between them. From germline, CDR1 is LNHDA and CDR2 SQIVND (reference sequence). This CDR3 is CASSTPGGGNQPQHF. CDR3 in DNA: TGTGCCAGTAGTACCCCGGGGGGCGGCAATCAGCCCCAGCATTTT.

The genes are TRBV4-3 and TRBJ1-6, with 10 bases fitting TRBD1. Trimming cost V 2 bases and J 7 bases; bases outside gene matches: 2. This CDR3 region has 15 residues. Germline values: CDR1 LGHNA, CDR2 YSLEER. The CDR3 loop is CASSQRDRGNSPLHF. The DNA of the CDR3 is TGCGCCAGCAGCCAACGGGACAGGGGAAATTCACCCCTCCACTTT.

This chain connects TRBV19 to TRBJ1-2, with 10 nucleotides matching TRBD1. Trimming cost V 3 bases and J 5 bases; bases outside gene matches: 3. The CDR3 loop spans 14 amino acids. Per the germline V gene, CDR1 is LNHDA and CDR2 is SQIVND (reference sequence). CDR3 amino acids: CASSMGQGSYGYTF. As DNA, the CDR3 is TGTGCCAGTAGTATGGGACAGGGGTCGTATGGCTACACCTTC. The variable domain in full, with the rest retrieved from reference TRBV19 and TRBJ1-2, is DGGITQSPKYLFRKEGQNVTLSCEQNLNHDAMYWYRQDPGQGLRLIYYSQIVNDFQKGDIAEGYSVSREKKESFPLTVTSAQKNPTAFYLCASSMGQGSYGYTFGSGTRLTVV.

V gene TRBV19 combines with J gene TRBJ1-2; D possibly corresponds to TRBD1 (5 bases). The CDR3 is 15 amino acids. The V end lost 1 base, the J end lost 6 bases, and 15 bases lay between the germline ends. Germline V CDR1 and CDR2: LNHDA, SQIVND (reference sequence). CDR3 nucleotides: TGTGCCAGTAGTATAGTATCGGGGGTTGCGGATGGCTACACCTTC. Its protein product is CASSIVSGVADGYTF.

This clone is classed as medium-sized. CDR3 in DNA: TGTGCCAGCAGTTTCTGGCAAAAAGCTTTCTTT. It encodes CASSFWQKAFF. The genes are TRBV28 and TRBJ1-1; D call uncertain. V was shortened by 3 bases and J by 9 bases, with 8 bases between the two germline ends. Germline lookup yields CDR1 MDHEN and CDR2 SYDVKM. The CDR3 loop spans 11 amino acids.

V gene TRBV7-9 combines with J gene TRBJ2-7; D is perhaps TRBD1 (5 bases). The germline gives CDR1 SEHNR, CDR2 FQNEAQ (reference sequence). V gave up 5 bases and J gave up 4 bases, with 9 bases separating them. This CDR3 has 12 amino acids. The CDR3 reads CASSRQTYEQYF. The CDR3 nucleotides are TGTGCCAGCAGCAGACAGACTTACGAGCAGTACTTC.

This clone was detected once. V is TRBV19 and J is TRBJ2-2, with 9 bases that match TRBD2. Germline lookup yields CDR1 LNHDA and CDR2 SQIVND (reference sequence). The CDR3 contains 15 residues. With V trimmed by 10 bases and J by 10 bases, 16 bases remained unmatched. The CDR3 loop reads CATQTVAGAPEELFF. CDR3 nucleotides: TGTGCCACCCAGACGGTAGCGGGGGCCCCCGAGGAGCTGTTTTTT. Based on the CDR3 plus reference TRBV19 and TRBJ2-2, the full variable domain is DGGITQSPKYLFRKEGQNVTLSCEQNLNHDAMYWYRQDPGQGLRLIYYSQIVNDFQKGDIAEGYSVSREKKESFPLTVTSAQKNPTAFYLCATQTVAGAPEELFFGEGSRLTVL.

The V gene is TRBV6-6, the J gene TRBJ1-2; no clear D. Germline CDR1 reads MNHNY; CDR2 reads SVGAGI (reference sequence). V gave up 0 bases and J gave up 2 bases, with 7 bases separating them. The CDR3 totals 14 residues. CDR3 region: CASSYSSGNYGYTF. The CDR3 DNA follows: TGTGCCAGCAGTTACTCTTCCGGGAACTATGGCTACACCTTC.

The chain couples TRBV2 to TRBJ1-2; tentative D call: TRBD1 (5 bases). The CDR3 length is 12 residues. Per germline, CDR1 SNHLY and CDR2 FYNNEI. Trimming removed 7 bases at V and 2 bases at J, with 8 bases between. CDR3 coding DNA: TGTGCCAGCATGCGACAGAACTATGGCTACACCTTC. It codes for CASMRQNYGYTF.